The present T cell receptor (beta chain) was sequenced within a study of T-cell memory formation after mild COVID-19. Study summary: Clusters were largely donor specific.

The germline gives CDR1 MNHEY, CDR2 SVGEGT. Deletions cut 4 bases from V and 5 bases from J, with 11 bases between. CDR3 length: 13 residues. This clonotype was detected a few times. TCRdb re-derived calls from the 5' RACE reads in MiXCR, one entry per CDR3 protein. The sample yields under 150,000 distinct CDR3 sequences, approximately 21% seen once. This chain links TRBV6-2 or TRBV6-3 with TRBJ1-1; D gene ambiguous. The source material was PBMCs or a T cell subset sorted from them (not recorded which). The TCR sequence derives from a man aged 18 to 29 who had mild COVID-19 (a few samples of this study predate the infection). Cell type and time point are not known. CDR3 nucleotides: TGTGCCAGCAGTTCGTGGGATGCTACTGAAGCTTTCTTT. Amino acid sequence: CASSSWDATEAFF.